The 30 T cell receptor beta chains below were found in one sample sequenced in a study of the immune and genomic landscape of osteosarcoma. The protocol was immunoSEQ multiplex PCR, while the TCRdb copy is restricted to in-frame clones and leaves out a portion. This table has 1,300 or so clones, roughly 77% appearing once. The specimen was primary tumor tissue from the femur. The receptors here all came from a man under 40 with osteosarcoma.

This rearrangement joins TRBV7-9 to TRBJ2-4; D remains unclear. CDR1 is SEHNR and CDR2 is FQNEAQ in the germline V gene (reference sequence). The CDR3 spans 14 residues. The V end lost 5 bases, the J end lost 6 bases, and 14 bases lay between the germline ends. The CDR3 region is CASSPQLVPNIQYF. DNA for the CDR3: TGTGCCAGCAGCCCCCAGTTGGTCCCAAACATTCAGTACTTC.

CDR3 sequence: CASSEGLAGYNEQFF. CDR3 DNA: TGTGCCAGCAGCGAGGGACTAGCGGGGTACAATGAGCAGTTCTTC. The chain uses TRBV27 and TRBJ2-1; 13 bases map to TRBD2. V dropped 6 bases and J dropped 4; count of bases not matched to a gene: 3. Germline assignment: CDR1 MNHEY and CDR2 SMNVEV (reference sequence). The CDR3 length is 15 residues.

The rearrangement joins TRBV21-1 to TRBJ1-1. TRBV21-1 is recorded as a pseudogene. The length of the CDR3 is 16 residues. In DNA form, the CDR3 reads TGTGCCAGCAGATGCACCCTATACACAATTCGCACTGAAGCTTTCTTT. Its protein product is CASRCTLYTIRTEAFF.

This chain uses TRBV18 with TRBJ2-5, with TRBD2 matching 11 bases. V was pared by 3 bases and J by 4 bases, with 4 bases of the junction left unmatched. The CDR3 spans 15 residues. The germline V gene encodes CDR1 KGHSH and CDR2 LQKENI. CDR3 region: CASSPTSGVGETQYF. The CDR3, as DNA: TGTGCCAGCTCACCGACTAGCGGGGTAGGAGAGACCCAGTACTTC.

The rearrangement uses TRBV29-1 and TRBJ2-7, with D possibly called TRBD1 or TRBD2 (5 bases each). Looked up from germline, CDR1 is SQVTM and CDR2 is ANQGSEA. CDR3 length: 13 amino acids. Trimming left V 6 bases short and J 2 bases short, with 14 bases between. The chain's CDR3 is CSVRGTAAYEQYF. CDR3 nucleotide sequence: TGCAGCGTCCGTGGGACGGCGGCCTACGAGCAGTACTTC.

The gene calls are TRBV18 and TRBJ2-1, with a tentative D call TRBD1 (6 bases). Germline assignment: CDR1 KGHSH and CDR2 LQKENI. The V gene lost 6 bases and the J gene lost 0 bases, with 15 bases spanning the gap. CDR3 length: 16 residues. Here the CDR3 reads CASSQSTGNSYNEQFF. The CDR3 DNA follows: TGTGCCAGCTCCCAGAGTACAGGGAACTCCTACAATGAGCAGTTCTTC.

The chain uses TRBV7-2 and TRBJ2-5; D call uncertain. Deletions cut 8 bases from V and 1 base from J, with 11 bases between. Germline lookup yields CDR1 SGHTA and CDR2 FQGNSA. This CDR3 contains 13 residues. For the CDR3, the DNA is TGTGCCAGCTCCCCTCGGGTCCAAGAGACCCAGTACTTC. Its translation is CASSPRVQETQYF.

This clone was counted once. This rearrangement joins TRBV7-2 to TRBJ2-5; the match to TRBD2 covers 9 bases. Germline trimming cut 5 bases from V and 0 bases from J; bases unmatched to any gene: 7. The CDR3 contains 16 residues. Per germline, CDR1 SGHTA and CDR2 FQGNSA. CDR3 nucleotide sequence: TGTGCCAGCAGCCCCCTGGCGGGAGGGTACCAAGAGACCCAGTACTTC. Its translation is CASSPLAGGYQETQYF. Filled out from reference TRBV7-2 and TRBJ2-5, the complete variable domain reads GAGVSQSPSNKVTEKGKDVELRCDPISGHTALYWYRQSLGQGLEFLIYFQGNSAPDKSGLPSDRFSAERTGGSVSTLTIQRTQQEDSAVYLCASSPLAGGYQETQYFGPGTRLLVL.

V is TRBV7-6 and J is TRBJ2-2; 11 nucleotides match TRBD2. Germline CDR1 SGHVS, CDR2 FNYEAQ. The CDR3 has 16 residues. Trimming at V came to 3 bases and at J to 0 bases, leaving 0 bases not matched to a gene. The CDR3 loop reads CASSLGLAANTGELFF. CDR3 sequence (DNA): TGTGCCAGCAGCTTGGGACTAGCGGCGAACACCGGGGAGCTGTTTTTT.

This chain joins TRBV28 and TRBJ2-3; 9 nucleotides align to TRBD1. CDR1 and CDR2 from the germline V gene are MDHEN and SYDVKM. V trimming: 8 bases; J trimming: 1 base; junction bases outside the gene matches: 13. This CDR3 is 17 amino acids long. CDR3 coding DNA: TGTGCCAGCTCCCTACAGGGGGCGGGCGTAGGCACAGATACGCAGTATTTT. Amino acid sequence: CASSLQGAGVGTDTQYF.

The chain combines TRBV7-9 with TRBJ2-2, with 15 bases fitting TRBD2. V lost 4 bases, J lost 1 base, and 4 bases stayed unmatched. Germline CDR1 is SEHNR and CDR2 is FQNEAQ (reference sequence). The CDR3 is 18 residues long. CDR3 bases: TGTGCCAGCAGCTGGACTAGCGGGGGGGCCGGGAACACCGGGGAGCTGTTTTTT. It is translated as CASSWTSGGAGNTGELFF. Together with reference TRBV7-9 and TRBJ2-2, the CDR3 gives the full variable domain: DTGVSQNPRHKITKRGQNVTFRCDPISEHNRLYWYRQTLGQGPEFLTYFQNEAQLEKSRLLSDRFSAERPKGSFSTLEIQRTEQGDSAMYLCASSWTSGGAGNTGELFFGEGSRLTVL.

The rearrangement uses TRBV4-3 and TRBJ1-2; D is undetermined. Germline V lookup: CDR1 LGHNA, CDR2 YSLEER. Trimming removed 3 bases from V and 5 bases from J, with 19 bases in between. This CDR3 is built from 16 residues. DNA of the CDR3: TGCGCCAGCAGCCAGCAGCTGGGAGCCTTGGGATATGGCTACACCTTC. It yields the protein CASSQQLGALGYGYTF.

The CDR3 sequence is CASSPSRRQTQYF. CDR3 nucleotides: TGCGCCAGCAGCCCTAGCCGCCGGCAGACCCAGTACTTC. The chain links TRBV5-1 to TRBJ2-5; a possible D gene is TRBD2 (5 bases). The CDR3 totals 13 residues. Between the trimmed V and J ends, which lost 4 bases and 6 bases, there was a span of 13 bases. Germline CDR1 SGHRS, CDR2 YFSETQ.

J is TRBJ1-2 and V is TRBV6-1, with a weak D call TRBD1 (5 bases). The CDR3 is 13 residues long. V was cut by 6 bases and J by 1 base, with 9 bases left in between. Germline lookup yields CDR1 MNHNS and CDR2 SASEGT. CDR3 sequence reads: CASRADSNYGYTF. In nucleotides, the CDR3 is TGTGCCAGCAGAGCTGACAGTAACTATGGCTACACCTTC.

The CDR3 DNA is TGTGCCAGCAGCTTGGACAGGACTACCTACAATGAGCAGTTCTTC. It specifies CASSLDRTTYNEQFF. The V gene is TRBV9, the J gene TRBJ2-1; the D gene is possibly TRBD1 (7 bases). The CDR3 totals 15 residues. CDR1 is SGDLS and CDR2 is YYNGEE in the germline V gene. The V and J ends lost 4 bases and 2 bases respectively, with 13 bases between them.

Concerning this clone: Other DNA sequences in this sample translate to the same CDR3. The DNA of the CDR3 is TGTGCCTGGAGTGTGGTAGGGGTCACTGAAGCTTTCTTT. This gives the protein CAWSVVGVTEAFF. The chain recombines TRBV30 with TRBJ1-1; possible D gene TRBD1, 5 bases. Germline V gene data show CDR1 as GTSNPN and CDR2 as SVGIG (reference sequence). This CDR3 contains 13 residues. Between the trimmed V and J ends, which lost 0 bases and 4 bases, there was a span of 9 bases.

This clone was counted between two and nine times. The rearrangement joins TRBV11-2 to TRBJ1-1; D call uncertain. CDR3 length: 14 residues. Germline V gives CDR1 SGHAT, CDR2 FQNNGV. The V end was cut by 1 base, the J end by 5 bases, with 11 bases between. CDR3 amino acids: CASSLAVRGTEAFF. The CDR3 coding sequence is TGTGCCAGCAGCTTAGCAGTACGAGGTACTGAAGCTTTCTTT.

The genes are TRBV6-5 and TRBJ2-2; perhaps D is TRBD1 or TRBD2 (5 bases each). CDR3 length: 15 residues. The germline CDR1 and CDR2 sequences are MNHEY and SVGAGI. Deletions cut 0 bases from V and 4 bases from J, with 9 bases between. Here the CDR3 DNA reads TGTGCCAGCAGTTACTCGATTGGGGGCACCGGGGAGCTGTTTTTT. This gives the protein CASSYSIGGTGELFF.

V usage is TRBV6-1 and J usage is TRBJ1-2, with 9 bases fitting TRBD1. Per the germline V gene, CDR1 is MNHNS and CDR2 is SASEGT. The CDR3 runs to 13 residues. The J segment lost 8 bases and the V segment lost 8 bases, leaving 9 bases of the junction unmatched. This chain's CDR3 is CASGLGQGRGYTF. CDR3 coding DNA: TGTGCCAGCGGACTGGGACAGGGACGGGGCTACACCTTC.

This clone was observed once. The chain's CDR3 is CASSELAGDYNEQFF. The CDR3 region has the DNA TGTGCCAGCAGTGAATTAGCGGGGGACTACAATGAGCAGTTCTTC. The chain employs TRBV6-1 and TRBJ2-1; the match to TRBD2 covers 9 bases. Germline assignment: CDR1 MNHNS and CDR2 SASEGT. V dropped 2 bases and J dropped 3; count of bases not matched to a gene: 2. This CDR3 comprises 15 residues.

This clone has more than one count but fewer than ten. This sequence joins TRBV18 and TRBJ2-7, with TRBD1 identical over 8 bases. This CDR3 is built from 17 residues. J was trimmed by 2 bases and V by 2 bases; bases with no gene match: 11. Germline CDR1 and CDR2: KGHSH and LQKENI. CDR3 DNA: TGTGCCAGCTCACCAAAAATTCCGGACAGGGAACCCTACGAGCAGTACTTC. It translates to CASSPKIPDREPYEQYF.

The chain combines TRBV6-5 with TRBJ2-2, with 7 bases identical to TRBD2. Germline-derived CDR1 and CDR2 are MNHEY and SVGAGI. The CDR3 runs 14 residues. Trimming took 4 bases from V and 1 from J; bases not matched to a gene: 0. CDR3 in amino acids: CASSLAGNTGELFF. The CDR3 coding sequence is TGTGCCAGCAGTTTAGCGGGGAACACCGGGGAGCTGTTTTTT.

The chain links TRBV11-2 to TRBJ2-1, with TRBD1 matching 7 bases. Germline V gives CDR1 SGHAT, CDR2 FQNNGV. The length of the CDR3 is 15 residues. With V trimmed by 2 bases and J by 3 bases, 4 bases remained unmatched. The CDR3 loop reads CASSLPGQIYNEQFF. The CDR3 nucleotides read TGTGCCAGCAGCTTACCGGGACAGATCTACAATGAGCAGTTCTTC.

The chain recombines TRBV7-2 with TRBJ2-4; 7 nucleotides match TRBD2. V was pared by 5 bases and J by 0 bases, with 13 bases of the junction left unmatched. This CDR3 contains 18 residues. From germline, CDR1 is SGHTA and CDR2 FQGNSA. This CDR3 reads CASSATTSSSPAKNIQYF. DNA of the CDR3: TGTGCCAGCAGCGCCACGACTAGCTCGTCCCCAGCCAAAAACATTCAGTACTTC.

The rearrangement joins TRBV10-2 to TRBJ1-2; TRBD1 might be the D (5 bases). Between the trimmed V and J ends, which lost 6 bases and 0 bases, there was a span of 11 bases. This CDR3 region has 14 residues. The germline V gene has CDR1 WSHSY and CDR2 SAAADI. CDR3 in DNA: TGCGCCAGCAGCCTGACAGCTTCTAACTATGGCTACACCTTC. This codes for CASSLTASNYGYTF.

The chain joins TRBV30 to TRBJ2-5; D gene ambiguous. In germline, CDR1 is GTSNPN, CDR2 SVGIG (reference sequence). The CDR3 runs to 13 residues. Trimming stripped 4 bases from V and 7 bases from J, with 16 bases between. The DNA for the CDR3 is TGTGCCTGGAAGGCAGAGAGTGTAGGGACCCAGTACTTC. Its protein is CAWKAESVGTQYF.

The rearrangement links TRBV6-6 to TRBJ1-5, with D tentatively TRBD1 (6 bases). Germline CDR1 and CDR2: MNHNY and SVGAGI (reference sequence). V was clipped by 8 bases and J by 7 bases, with 15 bases between them. This CDR3 is built from 13 residues. In DNA form, the CDR3 reads TGTGCCAGCGATCACAGGGCTGGCCAGCCCCAGCATTTT. This codes for CASDHRAGQPQHF.

This chain joins TRBV13 and TRBJ2-3, with 8 bases aligning to TRBD2. Looked up from germline, CDR1 is PRHDT and CDR2 is FYEKMQ (reference sequence). V lost 0 bases and J lost 1; bases outside the gene matches: 6. This CDR3 region has 17 residues. The CDR3 coding sequence is TGTGCCAGCAGCTTAGGCGGGGGGGGCCTGGGCACAGATACGCAGTATTTT. Translation: CASSLGGGGLGTDTQYF. Together with reference TRBV13 and TRBJ2-3, the CDR3 gives the full variable domain: AAGVIQSPRHLIKEKRETATLKCYPIPRHDTVYWYQQGPGQDPQFLISFYEKMQSDKGSIPDRFSAQQFSDYHSELNMSSLELGDSALYFCASSLGGGGLGTDTQYFGPGTRLTVL.

The CDR3 protein is CASSEISDSGNTIYF. The DNA of the CDR3 is TGTGCCAGCAGTGAAATCAGTGACAGCGGAAACACCATATATTTT. This rearrangement joins TRBV6-7 to TRBJ1-3, with TRBD1 as a possible D gene (5 bases). TRBV6-7 is known as an ORF, though its function is uncertain. Trimming took 5 bases from V and 4 from J, leaving 15 bases between them. CDR3 length: 15 amino acids.

This sequence joins TRBV27 and TRBJ2-3; D is unresolved. This CDR3 has 15 amino acids. Germline-derived CDR1 and CDR2 are MNHEY and SMNVEV (reference sequence). Trimming shortened V by 3 bases and J by 3 bases, and 13 bases separated the two germline ends. The CDR3 protein is CASSFESLRTDTQYF. In nucleotides, the CDR3 is TGTGCCAGCAGTTTCGAGTCACTTAGGACAGATACGCAGTATTTT.